Listed here is a single TCR beta chain. This sample stems from a study of blood T cell repertoires in COVID-19. Assay used: immunoSEQ multiplex PCR; TCRdb lists only in-frame clones, some missing. The data show roughly 220,000 clones, 84% seen once. Sequencing input: PBMCs or T cells enriched from blood (not recorded which). The TCR comes from a middle-aged woman who had recovered from COVID-19.

The CDR3 reads CASSSGDSTEAFF. CDR3 sequence (DNA): TGTGCCAGCAGCTCAGGGGATAGCACTGAAGCTTTCTTT. This chain connects TRBV2 to TRBJ1-1, with a weak D call TRBD1 (6 bases). The CDR3 is 13 amino acids. The germline gives CDR1 SNHLY, CDR2 FYNNEI. The V end was cut by 6 bases, the J end by 4 bases, with 12 bases between.